These 15 T cell receptor beta chains came from one sample sequenced in a study of identical twins. TCRdb used MiXCR to reprocess the 5' RACE reads, holding one entry per CDR3 protein. The data hold around 450,000 distinct CDR3 sequences, with 12% to 15% observed a single time. This sample was shared with a second study, whose subject was yellow fever vaccine responses in identical twins.

Sequencing was carried out using CD4+ T cells sorted from blood. The source is a woman younger than 30 in good health.

This clonotype was seen a handful of times. This chain joins TRBV5-1 and TRBJ2-3; 7 bases align to TRBD1. V lost 4 bases and J lost 4; bases outside the gene matches: 9. CDR3 length: 15 amino acids. Germline CDR1 and CDR2: SGHRS and YFSETQ. The CDR3 spells CASSLTGAPADTQYF. The CDR3 bases are TGCGCCAGCAGCCTAACAGGGGCCCCGGCAGATACGCAGTATTTT.

The CDR3 sequence is CASSPMGQLNTGELFF. As DNA, the CDR3 is TGTGCCAGCAGCCCGATGGGACAGCTGAACACCGGGGAGCTGTTTTTT. This chain connects TRBV7-9 to TRBJ2-2; 7 bases match TRBD1. V gave up 5 bases and J gave up 1 base; unmatched junction bases: 7. Germline V gene lookup returns CDR1 SEHNR and CDR2 FQNEAQ (reference sequence). The CDR3 runs to 16 residues.

This chain joins TRBV3-1 and TRBJ2-7, with 12 bases fitting TRBD2. The germline V gene has CDR1 LGHDT and CDR2 YNNKEL (reference sequence). This CDR3 comprises 16 residues. V trimming: 4 bases; J trimming: 1 base; junction bases outside the gene matches: 5. The CDR3 sequence: CASSRDLAGGSYEQYF. CDR3 DNA sequence: TGTGCCAGCAGCCGAGACCTAGCGGGGGGGTCCTACGAGCAGTACTTC.

This chain joins TRBV13 and TRBJ1-6; TRBD1 is a possible D gene (5 bases). This CDR3 comprises 15 residues. Deletions cut 4 bases from V and 7 bases from J, with 14 bases between. The germline V gene encodes CDR1 PRHDT and CDR2 FYEKMQ (reference sequence). The CDR3 nucleotides are TGTGCCAGCAGCTACACTTGGGACCCCAATTCACCCCTCCACTTT. This encodes CASSYTWDPNSPLHF.

The rearrangement links TRBV4-2 to TRBJ2-2; 9 bases are a match to TRBD2. The V gene's germline CDR1 is LGHNA and CDR2 YNFKEQ. This CDR3 comprises 19 residues. V lost 1 base, J lost 0 bases, and 9 bases stayed unmatched. The CDR3 region has the DNA TGTGCCAGCAGCCAAGCGGGACTAGCCCTTCTAACGAACACCGGGGAGCTGTTTTTT. Translating it yields CASSQAGLALLTNTGELFF.

This clonotype turned up a few times. The rearrangement links TRBV5-5 to TRBJ1-2; 8 bases fit TRBD1. V gave up 4 bases and J gave up 4 bases; unmatched junction bases: 9. The CDR3 sequence is 15 residues long. The V gene's germline CDR1 is SGHKS and CDR2 YYEKEE (reference sequence). CDR3 sequence (DNA): TGTGCCAGCAGCGGGACAGGCGGGGGTTTCTATGGCTACACCTTC. It translates to CASSGTGGGFYGYTF.

The chain has TRBV6-5 and TRBJ1-2; D is perhaps TRBD1 (6 bases). Trimming left V 5 bases short and J 2 bases short, with 12 bases between. In germline, CDR1 is MNHEY, CDR2 SVGAGI. The CDR3 runs to 14 residues. The CDR3 sequence: CASSIQGPNYGYTF. CDR3 coding DNA: TGTGCCAGCAGTATACAGGGTCCCAACTATGGCTACACCTTC.

CDR3 DNA: TGCAGCGTCTACGGGACAGGGGGACTAGCGGGAGACACAGATACGCAGTATTTT. It codes for CSVYGTGGLAGDTDTQYF. The chain joins TRBV29-1 to TRBJ2-3; 14 bases line up with TRBD2. The germline V gene encodes CDR1 SQVTM and CDR2 ANQGSEA. J gave up 2 bases and V 6 bases, and 13 bases lay outside the gene matches. There are 18 residues in the CDR3.

This chain uses TRBV10-3 with TRBJ2-4, with no clear D. CDR1 ENHRY and CDR2 SYGVKD come from the germline V gene. V was trimmed by 5 bases and J by 2 bases, leaving 10 bases between them. The CDR3 runs 14 residues. The CDR3 loop is CAISQTPSKNIQYF. The CDR3 DNA sequence: TGTGCCATCAGTCAAACCCCATCCAAAAACATTCAGTACTTC.

The chain carries TRBV25-1 and TRBJ2-7; D gene ambiguous. Germline CDR1 reads MGHDK; CDR2 reads SYGVNS. The length of the CDR3 is 14 residues. Trimming removed 6 bases from V and 2 bases from J, with 14 bases in between. The CDR3 sequence is CASSALLKTYEQYF. The CDR3 DNA follows: TGTGCCAGCAGCGCCCTATTGAAGACCTACGAGCAGTACTTC.

The CDR3 sequence: CSASGNTQYF. In DNA form, the CDR3 reads TGCAGTGCTTCAGGGAATACGCAGTATTTT. The V call is TRBV20-1, the J call TRBJ2-3, with TRBD1 as a possible D gene (5 bases). Germline CDR1 and CDR2: DFQATT and SNEGSKA (reference sequence). The CDR3 has 10 amino acids. V was cut by 5 bases and J by 7 bases, with 7 bases left in between.

This clonotype was recorded at least ten times. The rearrangement joins TRBV5-1 to TRBJ2-5; possible D gene TRBD1, 6 bases. Germline V gives CDR1 SGHRS, CDR2 YFSETQ. The CDR3 extends over 13 amino acids. The V end lost 7 bases, the J end lost 4 bases, and 14 bases lay between the germline ends. The CDR3 sequence: CASQQGVGETQYF. CDR3 DNA: TGCGCCAGCCAACAGGGAGTCGGAGAGACCCAGTACTTC.

This clonotype was picked up a small number of times. The V call is TRBV12-3 or TRBV12-4, the J call TRBJ2-5, with no clear D. This CDR3 comprises 14 residues. Trimming shortened V by 4 bases and J by 5 bases, and 14 bases separated the two germline ends. The CDR3 spells CASSSHIGRETQYF. In DNA form, the CDR3 reads TGTGCCAGCAGTTCTCATATAGGGCGGGAGACCCAGTACTTC.

This clonotype has more than one count but fewer than ten. The gene calls are TRBV5-6 and TRBJ2-1, with a possible D match to TRBD1 (6 bases). The CDR3 covers 14 residues. Germline loops: CDR1 SGHDT, CDR2 YYEEEE. The germline V and J ends were trimmed by 2 bases and 5 bases, with 11 bases remaining between them. In DNA form, the CDR3 reads TGTGCCAGCAGCTTATACCGGGACAACAATGAGCAGTTCTTC. It encodes CASSLYRDNNEQFF.

This clonotype appeared a few times. This rearrangement joins TRBV18 to TRBJ1-2, with 7 bases lining up with TRBD1. Germline CDR1 and CDR2: KGHSH and LQKENI. Trimming at V came to 4 bases and at J to 5 bases, leaving 10 bases not matched to a gene. The CDR3 is made up of 15 amino acids. The CDR3 loop is CASSQGRQGGYGYTF. CDR3 DNA sequence: TGTGCCAGCTCACAGGGAAGACAGGGCGGGTATGGCTACACCTTC. The whole variable domain, filled in from reference TRBV18 and TRBJ1-2, reads NAGVMQNPRHLVRRRGQEARLRCSPMKGHSHVYWYRQLPEEGLKFMVYLQKENIIDESGMPKERFSAEFPKEGPSILRIQQVVRGDSAAYFCASSQGRQGGYGYTFGSGTRLTVV.